This entry concerns a single T cell receptor beta chain. Its antigen is not identified. The data were taken from a study of cytomegalovirus exposure and HLA in healthy donors. Whole-study findings and limits: The listing of 150 to 200 TCR beta chains classed them as cytomegalovirus-associated. As confirmed in vitro, a few CMV-associated chains were specific for CMV antigens.

The CDR3 is 15 residues long. The ends were cut back, 4 bases at V and 1 base at J, with 15 bases in the middle. The germline gives CDR1 SGHRS, CDR2 YFSETQ. TCRdb's copy holds only in-frame clones and misses some; the assay was immunoSEQ multiplex PCR. There are 200,000 to 250,000 clones in the sample; roughly 85% occur only once, and roughly 6% lies in the top ten. The sequence derives from a woman in her late teens or twenties in good health and CMV-seronegative. Sequenced sample: PBMCs. This chain joins TRBV5-1 and TRBJ2-7, with D perhaps matching TRBD1 (6 bases). The CDR3 here is CASSPRQATSYEQYF. DNA for the CDR3: TGCGCCAGCAGCCCTCGACAGGCGACGTCCTACGAGCAGTACTTC.